The clone carrying this T cell receptor (beta chain) appeared a single time. Germline V gives CDR1 SGHVS, CDR2 FNYEAQ. This CDR3 region has 16 residues. The V end lost 5 bases, the J end lost 2 bases, and 15 bases lay between the germline ends. Data came from immunoSEQ multiplex PCR; TCRdb stores just in-frame clones and leaves some out. In the table there are about 74,000 clones, about 88% of which are singletons. The data were obtained in a study of T cell changes during pregnancy in multiple sclerosis. The origin of this receptor is a female donor with multiple sclerosis, enrolled in a pregnancy study. The V gene is TRBV7-6, the J gene TRBJ1-4; D gene unclear. The sample here was peripheral blood, taken before pregnancy. CDR3 coding DNA: TGTGCCAGCAGCCTGGGAGCTCCGTTTACTAATGAAAAACTGTTTTTT. This codes for CASSLGAPFTNEKLFF.